The 31 T cell receptor beta chains listed next were all sequenced from one sample in a study of T cell responses to AZD1222 COVID-19 vaccine. The assay was immunoSEQ multiplex PCR, and TCRdb's table has in-frame clones only and misses some. The sample records some 140,000 clones, about 87% being singletons. The sequencing here drew on peripheral blood, taken on day 0 of AZD1222 vaccination. The origin of the receptors is an adult in good health.

This chain links TRBV5-1 with TRBJ2-7; D is perhaps TRBD2 (6 bases). Looked up from germline, CDR1 is SGHRS and CDR2 is YFSETQ. Trimming removed 0 bases at V and 2 bases at J, with 9 bases between. CDR3 size: 14 residues. As DNA, the CDR3 is TGCGCCAGCAGCTTGGGCGGGGATCCCTACGAGCAGTACTTC. Protein: CASSLGGDPYEQYF.

This clone was found once. The rearrangement links TRBV6-4 to TRBJ1-4; the D is unclear. This CDR3 comprises 13 residues. Germline CDR1 and CDR2: MRHNA and SNTAGT. The V end was cut by 2 bases, the J end by 8 bases, with 9 bases between. The CDR3 DNA is TGTGCCAGCAGTGACAGAGAAGGCGAAAAACTGTTTTTT. It is translated as CASSDREGEKLFF.

This clone showed up just a few times. The chain carries TRBV6-5 and TRBJ1-1, with a tentative D call TRBD1 (5 bases). This CDR3 region has 15 residues. Germline V lookup: CDR1 MNHEY, CDR2 SVGAGI. Trimming shortened V by 6 bases and J by 3 bases, and 17 bases separated the two germline ends. The CDR3 DNA sequence: TGTGCCAGCAGGACGACAGCGTCTGGTTACACTGAAGCTTTCTTT. Amino acid sequence: CASRTTASGYTEAFF.

This chain uses TRBV11-2 with TRBJ2-1, with D perhaps TRBD2 (7 bases). V was pared by 2 bases and J by 9 bases, with 17 bases between. CDR1 SGHAT and CDR2 FQNNGV come from the germline V gene. CDR3 size: 15 residues. The CDR3 here is CASSLFSLGGAEQFF. The CDR3 DNA reads as TGTGCCAGCAGCTTATTTTCATTAGGGGGGGCTGAGCAGTTCTTC. Full variable domain (rest looked up from reference TRBV11-2 and TRBJ2-1): EAGVAQSPRYKIIEKRQSVAFWCNPISGHATLYWYQQILGQGPKLLIQFQNNGVVDDSQLPKDRFSAERLKGVDSTLKIQPAKLEDSAVYLCASSLFSLGGAEQFFGPGTRLTVL.

The chain carries TRBV19 and TRBJ1-5; D unresolved. Germline-derived CDR1 and CDR2 are LNHDA and SQIVND (reference sequence). Trimming removed 7 bases from V and 6 bases from J, with 10 bases in between. This CDR3 spans 12 amino acids. Written as DNA, the CDR3 is TGTGCCAGTACTACGGGTATTCAGCCCCAGCATTTT. Protein: CASTTGIQPQHF. The whole variable domain, filled in from reference TRBV19 and TRBJ1-5, reads DGGITQSPKYLFRKEGQNVTLSCEQNLNHDAMYWYRQDPGQGLRLIYYSQIVNDFQKGDIAEGYSVSREKKESFPLTVTSAQKNPTAFYLCASTTGIQPQHFGDGTRLSIL.

V usage is TRBV13 and J usage is TRBJ1-2; possible D gene TRBD1, 5 bases. This CDR3 region has 14 residues. CDR1 PRHDT and CDR2 FYEKMQ come from the germline V gene (reference sequence). V dropped 2 bases and J dropped 5 bases, with 12 bases sitting between them. In DNA, the CDR3 is TGTGCCAGCAGCTTAAGAGACCCAGGGTATGGCTACACCTTC. This encodes CASSLRDPGYGYTF.

The chain links TRBV25-1 to TRBJ1-4, with no clear D. CDR1 is MGHDK and CDR2 is SYGVNS in the germline V gene. V lost 8 bases and J 0 bases, leaving 13 bases between the germline ends. CDR3 length equals 15 residues. CDR3 bases: TGTGCCAGCGAAGGCAACAGAGCAACTAATGAAAAACTGTTTTTT. Protein product: CASEGNRATNEKLFF.

This chain joins TRBV5-4 and TRBJ2-5; the match to TRBD1 covers 8 bases. The germline gives CDR1 SGHNT, CDR2 YYREEE (reference sequence). The CDR3 runs 14 residues. The trim removed 4 bases at V and 0 bases at J, leaving 2 bases unmatched. The CDR3 is CASSATGDQETQYF. CDR3 DNA sequence: TGTGCCAGCAGCGCGACAGGGGACCAAGAGACCCAGTACTTC.

The chain recombines TRBV10-3 with TRBJ1-1, with a weak D call TRBD1 (6 bases). The CDR3 covers 15 residues. V was cut by 2 bases and J by 1 base, with 11 bases left in between. Germline V gives CDR1 ENHRY, CDR2 SYGVKD. CDR3 bases: TGTGCCATCAGTGAGGGGGGCGTACGGAACACTGAAGCTTTCTTT. Translating gives CAISEGGVRNTEAFF.

This chain connects TRBV6-5 to TRBJ2-7, with a weak D call TRBD1 (6 bases). Germline values: CDR1 MNHEY, CDR2 SVGAGI. The CDR3 extends over 13 amino acids. The V and J ends lost 6 bases and 9 bases respectively, with 18 bases between them. The chain's CDR3 is CASSKERRTAQYF. The CDR3 DNA follows: TGTGCCAGCAGCAAAGAACGTAGGACAGCGCAGTACTTC.

This chain connects TRBV19 to TRBJ2-5; 7 bases fit TRBD2. Trimming removed 4 bases from V and 6 bases from J; junction bases left unmatched: 11. The V gene's germline CDR1 is LNHDA and CDR2 SQIVND (reference sequence). The CDR3 runs 15 residues. The CDR3 DNA follows: TGTGCCAGTAGTACTGGCCGGGGGAGGGGAAAGACCCAGTACTTC. Translated, it gives CASSTGRGRGKTQYF.

The chain combines TRBV27 with TRBJ2-7, with unresolved D. The V gene's germline CDR1 is MNHEY and CDR2 SMNVEV (reference sequence). This CDR3 is built from 14 residues. V lost 9 bases and J lost 5, with 20 bases in between. DNA of the CDR3: TGTGCCAGTTCTGGCGACGCCACAGCCAACGAGCAGTACTTC. Its protein is CASSGDATANEQYF.

This clone was recorded once. The rearrangement joins TRBV4-3 to TRBJ2-1, with D hard to call. Between the trimmed V and J ends, which lost 1 base and 3 bases, there was a span of 10 bases. Germline V lookup: CDR1 LGHNA, CDR2 YSLEER. The CDR3 loop spans 15 amino acids. CDR3 coding DNA: TGCGCCAGCAGCCAAGCCGAGACGGGCTACAATGAGCAGTTCTTC. Its protein is CASSQAETGYNEQFF.

V and J are TRBV9 and TRBJ2-3, with a possible D match to TRBD2 (6 bases). Trimming took off 1 base at V and 2 bases at J, with 14 bases between the two ends. Germline V CDR1 and CDR2: SGDLS, YYNGEE. The CDR3 contains 16 residues. The CDR3 bases are TGTGCCAGCAGCGTAAATCCGGGACTCCTCACAGATACGCAGTATTTT. It specifies CASSVNPGLLTDTQYF.

This chain joins TRBV6-5 and TRBJ1-1; a weak D match, TRBD1 (6 bases). CDR3 length: 13 residues. Germline V CDR1 and CDR2: MNHEY, SVGAGI. Trimming took 6 bases from V and 5 from J, leaving 13 bases between them. The CDR3 loop reads CASRLRGATEAFF. In DNA, the CDR3 is TGTGCCAGCAGACTCCGGGGGGCGACTGAAGCTTTCTTT.

This clone was counted many times. The J gene is TRBJ1-2, the V gene TRBV14; 7 nucleotides match TRBD1. This CDR3 region has 18 residues. Trimming removed 1 base from V and 4 bases from J; junction bases left unmatched: 15. Germline assignment: CDR1 SGHDN and CDR2 FVKESK. As DNA, the CDR3 is TGTGCCAGCAGCCAAGTTGGAACAACAGGGGCCCTACTCTATGGCTACACCTTC. Translated, it gives CASSQVGTTGALLYGYTF.

The V and J genes are TRBV9 and TRBJ1-6, with unresolved D. The V and J ends lost 4 bases and 7 bases respectively, with 9 bases between them. Germline V gene sequence: CDR1 SGDLS, CDR2 YYNGEE. The CDR3 has 13 amino acids. In nucleotides, the CDR3 is TGTGCCAGCAGCACCTCCCAAAATTCACCCCTCCACTTT. Translating it yields CASSTSQNSPLHF.

The chain combines TRBV7-2 with TRBJ2-2; 8 nucleotides line up with TRBD2. CDR1 and CDR2 from the germline V gene are SGHTA and FQGNSA. With V trimmed by 5 bases and J by 4 bases, 6 bases remained unmatched. This CDR3 is built from 15 residues. The CDR3 coding sequence is TGTGCCAGCAGCCCGGGAGGGGTTGGCACCGGGGAGCTGTTTTTT. Protein sequence: CASSPGGVGTGELFF.

This clone was observed a handful of times. This chain's CDR3 is CSVIQGNTEAFF. The DNA of the CDR3 is TGCAGCGTAATACAGGGGAACACTGAAGCTTTCTTT. This chain uses TRBV29-1 with TRBJ1-1; weak D call: TRBD1 (6 bases). Germline CDR1 is SQVTM and CDR2 is ANQGSEA. This CDR3 region has 12 residues. V shed 6 bases and J shed 1 base, with 9 bases lying between them.

This clone was found once. At one of its ends the junction is not consistent with the germline gene, which may arise from a read error. The chain joins TRBV23-1 to TRBJ1-3; D unclear. TRBV23-1 is marked as an open reading frame, function uncertain. There are 13 residues in the CDR3. Here the CDR3 DNA reads TGCGCCAGCAGTCAATCGAAGTGGGAGATGGGAAGCTTT. Protein product: CASSQSKWEMGSF.

In this sample, this clone turned up once. The CDR3 protein is CASRTSTGGLGSPLHF. For the CDR3, the DNA is TGTGCCAGCAGGACATCGACAGGGGGACTTGGTTCACCCCTCCACTTT. The chain links TRBV7-9 to TRBJ1-6; TRBD1 agrees at 9 bases. Per the germline V gene, CDR1 is SEHNR and CDR2 is FQNEAQ (reference sequence). Trimming cost V 6 bases and J 9 bases; bases outside gene matches: 12. This CDR3 has 16 amino acids.

J is TRBJ2-5 and V is TRBV5-4; D perhaps matches TRBD1 (6 bases). Per germline, CDR1 SGHNT and CDR2 YYREEE (reference sequence). The CDR3 consists of 14 residues. Trimming removed 4 bases from V and 1 base from J, with 11 bases in between. The CDR3: CASSPGQIQETQYF. CDR3 sequence (DNA): TGTGCCAGCAGCCCCGGACAGATCCAAGAGACCCAGTACTTC. The full variable domain, its missing parts supplied by reference TRBV5-4 and TRBJ2-5, is ETGVTQSPTHLIKTRGQQVTLRCSSQSGHNTVSWYQQALGQGPQFIFQYYREEENGRGNFPPRFSGLQFPNYSSELNVNALELDDSALYLCASSPGQIQETQYFGPGTRLLVL.

The chain recombines TRBV7-9 with TRBJ1-6; D perhaps matches TRBD1 (6 bases). The V end was cut by 5 bases, the J end by 5 bases, with 16 bases between. This CDR3 has 16 residues. CDR1 is SEHNR and CDR2 is FQNEAQ in the germline V gene (reference sequence). The chain's CDR3 is CASSKNTGTDNSPLHF. The CDR3 DNA reads as TGTGCCAGCAGCAAAAATACAGGGACCGATAATTCACCCCTCCACTTT. The whole variable domain, remainder taken from reference TRBV7-9 and TRBJ1-6, is DTGVSQNPRHKITKRGQNVTFRCDPISEHNRLYWYRQTLGQGPEFLTYFQNEAQLEKSRLLSDRFSAERPKGSFSTLEIQRTEQGDSAMYLCASSKNTGTDNSPLHFGNGTRLTVT.

This chain links TRBV7-2 with TRBJ2-7; D perhaps matches TRBD1 (6 bases). The ends were cut back, 6 bases at V and 0 bases at J, with 15 bases in the middle. CDR1 is SGHTA, CDR2 FQGNSA, per germline. There are 15 residues in the CDR3. CDR3 residues: CASSFDRSSSYEQYF. The CDR3 region has the DNA TGTGCCAGCAGTTTTGACAGGTCGAGCTCCTACGAGCAGTACTTC.

V and J are TRBV10-3 and TRBJ1-4; possibly TRBD1 for D (6 bases). Trimming pared 2 bases from V and 8 bases from J, leaving 12 bases between. Germline values: CDR1 ENHRY, CDR2 SYGVKD. The CDR3 loop spans 14 amino acids. This CDR3 is CAISEAGVGEKLFF. CDR3 in DNA: TGTGCCATCAGTGAGGCAGGGGTAGGGGAAAAACTGTTTTTT.

In this sample, this clone turned up once. The V gene is TRBV4-2, the J gene TRBJ1-4; D unresolved. Germline lookup yields CDR1 LGHNA and CDR2 YNFKEQ. With 4 bases removed from V and 6 bases from J, the gap between germline ends came to 15 bases. The CDR3 has 15 residues. In DNA, the CDR3 is TGTGCCAGCAGCCCCGGGGTTTCCGTTGATGAAAAACTGTTTTTT. It specifies CASSPGVSVDEKLFF.

The chain couples TRBV27 to TRBJ2-6; the match to TRBD1 covers 10 bases. Germline V lookup: CDR1 MNHEY, CDR2 SMNVEV (reference sequence). The CDR3 covers 16 residues. V shed 7 bases and J 4 bases; nucleotides not matched to a gene: 7. The DNA for the CDR3 is TGTGCCAGCATGACAGGGGGCGCACCGGGGGCCAACGTCCTGACTTTC. Amino acid sequence: CASMTGGAPGANVLTF.

The V and J genes are TRBV4-3 and TRBJ2-7; TRBD1 is a possible D gene (5 bases). The V and J ends lost 4 bases and 2 bases respectively, with 12 bases between them. Per the germline V gene, CDR1 is LGHNA and CDR2 is YSLEER. The CDR3 consists of 14 residues. This chain's CDR3 is CASSRRQGTYEQYF. As DNA, the CDR3 is TGCGCCAGCAGCCGCAGGCAGGGCACCTACGAGCAGTACTTC.

J is TRBJ2-1 and V is TRBV18, with 9 nucleotides matching TRBD1. V trimming: 1 base; J trimming: 7 bases; junction bases outside the gene matches: 5. The germline CDR1 and CDR2 sequences are KGHSH and LQKENI. This CDR3 region has 15 residues. The CDR3 nucleotides read TGTGCCAGCTCACCACAAACAGGGGGCAGGAATGAGCAGTTCTTC. Amino acids: CASSPQTGGRNEQFF.

The chain's CDR3 is CASSLGQGAIGALSYNEQFF. The CDR3 DNA follows: TGTGCCAGCAGCCTGGGACAGGGGGCCATTGGGGCCCTCTCCTACAATGAGCAGTTCTTC. V is TRBV7-3 and J is TRBJ2-1; the match to TRBD1 covers 12 bases. Trimming at V came to 5 bases and at J to 0 bases, leaving 14 bases not matched to a gene. Per the germline V gene, CDR1 is SGHTA and CDR2 is FQGTGA. The CDR3 has 20 amino acids.

The CDR3 DNA sequence: TGTGCGACCCGGACAGGCATTTCTTCTGAAGCTTTCTTT. This gives the protein CATRTGISSEAFF. The gene calls are TRBV6-5 and TRBJ1-1; TRBD1 matches 7 bases. The CDR3 totals 13 residues. CDR1 is MNHEY and CDR2 is SVGAGI in the germline V gene.